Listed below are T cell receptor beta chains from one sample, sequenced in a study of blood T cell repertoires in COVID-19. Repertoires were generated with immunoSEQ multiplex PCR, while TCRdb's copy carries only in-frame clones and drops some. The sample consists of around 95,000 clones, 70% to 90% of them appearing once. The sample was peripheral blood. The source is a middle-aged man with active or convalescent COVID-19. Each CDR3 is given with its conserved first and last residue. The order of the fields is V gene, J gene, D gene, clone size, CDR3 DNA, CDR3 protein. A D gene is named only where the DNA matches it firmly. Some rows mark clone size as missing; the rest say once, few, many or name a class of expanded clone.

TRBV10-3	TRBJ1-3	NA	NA	TGTGCCATCAGTGAGTCGATGCAGGGAGGGGACACCATATATTTT	CAISESMQGGDTIYF
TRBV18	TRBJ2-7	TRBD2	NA	TGTGCCAGCTCACCACCTGCGGGAGCCTACGAGCAGTACTTC	CASSPPAGAYEQYF
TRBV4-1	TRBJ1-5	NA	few	TGCGCCAGCAGCCTCCGAGCGTCGGGTGGGAATCAGCCCCAGCATTTT	CASSLRASGGNQPQHF
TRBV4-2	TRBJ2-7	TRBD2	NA	TGTGCCAGCAGCCAAGATCGGGTAGCGGGTATCGAGCAGTACTTC	CASSQDRVAGIEQYF
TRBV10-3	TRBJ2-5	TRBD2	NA	TGTGCCATCAGTGCCCCCGGGACTAGCGGGAGAGAGACCCAGTACTTC	CAISAPGTSGRETQYF
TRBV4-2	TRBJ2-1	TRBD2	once	TGTGCCAGCAGCCCAAGTCTAGCGGGAGGACCGATTTACAATGAGCAGTTCTTC	CASSPSLAGGPIYNEQFF
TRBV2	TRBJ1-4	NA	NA	TGTGCCAGCAGTGAAACGGTCGCCTTTGAAAAACTGTTTTTT	CASSETVAFEKLFF
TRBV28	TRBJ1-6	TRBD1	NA	TGTGCCAGCCAGACAGGGAACTATAATTCACCCCTCCACTTT	CASQTGNYNSPLHF
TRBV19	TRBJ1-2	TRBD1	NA	TGTGCCAGTAGTATGGGACAGGGGGTCGAGGGCTACACCTTC	CASSMGQGVEGYTF
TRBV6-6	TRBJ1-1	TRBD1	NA	TGTGCCAGCAGTTACGACGGGACAGAAGAAGCTTTCTTT	CASSYDGTEEAFF
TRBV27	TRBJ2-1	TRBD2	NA	TGTGCCAGCCGGGGGGGAACCCACAATGAGCAGTTCTTC	CASRGGTHNEQFF
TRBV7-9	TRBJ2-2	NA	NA	TGTGCCAGCAGCCACTTAGAGTCCACCGGGGAGCTGTTTTTT	CASSHLESTGELFF
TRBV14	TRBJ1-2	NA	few	TGTGCCAGCAGCCCCCTCACCCCGGACAGCCCTAACACCTTC	CASSPLTPDSPNTF
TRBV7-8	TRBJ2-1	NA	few	TGTGCCAGCAGCTTAGGAGGTGGCTCCTACAATGAGCAGTTCTTC	CASSLGGGSYNEQFF
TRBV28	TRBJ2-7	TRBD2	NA	TGTGCCAGCAGTCCATCCGGGGGGGACGCCGAGCAGTACTTC	CASSPSGGDAEQYF
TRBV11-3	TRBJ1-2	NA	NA	TGTGCCAGCAGCTTCGGGGGTTGGAATGGCTACACCTTC	CASSFGGWNGYTF
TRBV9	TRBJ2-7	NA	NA	TGTGCCAGCAGCGGTACCGGCGGGGGCCCCTACGAGCAGTACTTC	CASSGTGGGPYEQYF
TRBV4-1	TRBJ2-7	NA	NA	TGCGCCAGCAGCCAAGATTCCGGAGTGCACGAGCAGTACTTC	CASSQDSGVHEQYF
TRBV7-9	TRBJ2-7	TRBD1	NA	TGTGCCAGCAGCCCACGACAGGGGGCCCAAACCTACGAGCAGTACTTC	CASSPRQGAQTYEQYF
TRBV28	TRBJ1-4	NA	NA	TGTGCCAGCAGTTTTAGACAGCATGGTTCGGAAAAACTGTTTTTT	CASSFRQHGSEKLFF
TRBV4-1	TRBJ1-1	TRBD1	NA	TGCGCCAGCAGCCGAGACAGGGGTAACACTGAAGCTTTCTTT	CASSRDRGNTEAFF
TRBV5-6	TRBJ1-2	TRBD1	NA	TGTGCCAGCAGCTCCGGGACAGGGGAATGGAATGGCTACACCTTC	CASSSGTGEWNGYTF
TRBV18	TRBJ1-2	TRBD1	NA	TGTGCCAGCTCACCGAACTTACAGGGGAGTGGCTACACCTTC	CASSPNLQGSGYTF
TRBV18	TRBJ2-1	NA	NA	TGTGCCAGCTCACCACCGAATCGCGGGGCTTACAATGAGCAGTTCTTC	CASSPPNRGAYNEQFF
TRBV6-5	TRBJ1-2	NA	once	TGTGCCAGCAGGCGACAGTCATCTGGCTACACCTTC	CASRRQSSGYTF
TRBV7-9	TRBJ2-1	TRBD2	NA	TGTGCCAGCAGTCCCAGCGGGAGTGGAGGGCACAATGAGCAGTTCTTC	CASSPSGSGGHNEQFF
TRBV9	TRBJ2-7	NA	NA	TGTGCCAGCAGCCCCCGACGGGGTGGCGAGCAGTACTTC	CASSPRRGGEQYF
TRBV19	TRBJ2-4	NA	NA	TGTGCCAGTAGTATAGCGGGGTTCAAAAACATTCAGTACTTC	CASSIAGFKNIQYF
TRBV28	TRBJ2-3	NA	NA	TGTGCCAGCAGTTTTCGGCTGGGGGGATCAGATACGCAGTATTTT	CASSFRLGGSDTQYF
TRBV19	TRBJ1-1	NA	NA	TGTGCCAGTACCGCTAGGGGAACAGTGAACACTGAAGCTTTCTTT	CASTARGTVNTEAFF
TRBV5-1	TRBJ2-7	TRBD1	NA	TGCGCCAGCAGCTTGGGACAGGGGGTCCCCTACGAGCAGTACTTC	CASSLGQGVPYEQYF
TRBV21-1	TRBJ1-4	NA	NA	TGTGCCAGAACGGACGGCGGGAGTGAAAAACTGTTTTTT	CARTDGGSEKLFF
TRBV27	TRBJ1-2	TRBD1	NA	TGTGCCAGCAGTTCCGACCTAGGACAGGGTTCAGATGGCTACACCTTC	CASSSDLGQGSDGYTF
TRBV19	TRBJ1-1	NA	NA	TGTGCCAGTACCGGTTCCCGAGGAGGAATCACTGAAGCTTTCTTT	CASTGSRGGITEAFF
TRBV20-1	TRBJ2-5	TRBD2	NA	TGCAGTGCTAGTACCACTAGCGGGACAGAGACCCAGTACTTC	CSASTTSGTETQYF
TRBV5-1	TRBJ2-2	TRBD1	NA	TGCGCCAGCAGCTTGGAAGGGGACAGAAACACCGGGGAGCTGTTTTTT	CASSLEGDRNTGELFF
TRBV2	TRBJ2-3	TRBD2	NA	TGTGCCAGCAGTGAAACTAGCGGAAACACAGATACGCAGTATTTT	CASSETSGNTDTQYF
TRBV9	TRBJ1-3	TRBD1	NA	TGTGCCAGCAGCGACAGGGGTTCTGGAAACACCATATATTTT	CASSDRGSGNTIYF
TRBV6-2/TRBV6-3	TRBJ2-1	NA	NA	TGTGCCAGCAGTAACTGGGACTCCCAGGGTAATGAGCAGTTCTTC	CASSNWDSQGNEQFF
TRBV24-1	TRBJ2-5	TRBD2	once	TGTGCCACCAGTGATCAAATGGGGGGGTCAGAGACCCAGTACTTC	CATSDQMGGSETQYF
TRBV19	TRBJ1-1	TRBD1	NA	TGTGCCAGTAGTGACCGCAGGGGGCCAACTGAAGCTTTCTTT	CASSDRRGPTEAFF
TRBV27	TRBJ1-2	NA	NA	TGTGCCAGCAGTCAGGACAGCCTCTATGGCTACACCTTC	CASSQDSLYGYTF
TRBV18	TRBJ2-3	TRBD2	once	TGTGCCAGCTCAGCTCTAGCGGGAGACACAGATACGCAGTATTTT	CASSALAGDTDTQYF
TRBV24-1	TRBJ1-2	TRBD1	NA	TGTGCCACCAGTGATTCGACAGGGGGCGGTGGGTATGGCTACACCTTC	CATSDSTGGGGYGYTF
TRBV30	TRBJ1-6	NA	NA	TGTGCCTGGAGACGAATGGGGAGCTCCTATAATTCACCCCTCCACTTT	CAWRRMGSSYNSPLHF
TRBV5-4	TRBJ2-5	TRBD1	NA	TGTGCCAGCAGTCAGGGACAGGGGAACCAAGAGACCCAGTACTTC	CASSQGQGNQETQYF
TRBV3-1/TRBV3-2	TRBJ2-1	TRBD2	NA	TGTGCCAGCAGCCAAGTCGCGGCTAGCGGGGACAACAATGAGCAGTTCTTC	CASSQVAASGDNNEQFF
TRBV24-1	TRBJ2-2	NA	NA	TGTGCCACCAGTGCTGGCGGCAGGAACACCGGGGAGCTGTTTTTT	CATSAGGRNTGELFF
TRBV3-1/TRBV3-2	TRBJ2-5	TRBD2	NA	TGTGCCAGCAGCCCGACTAGCGGGAGACAGACCCAGTACTTC	CASSPTSGRQTQYF
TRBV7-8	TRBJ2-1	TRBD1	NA	TGTGCCAGCAGCTTAGAGTGGGGCAGGGACAGGCTGTCTGGGGGGTTCTTC	CASSLEWGRDRLSGGFF
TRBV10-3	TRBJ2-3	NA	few	TGTGCCATCAGTGGAGAGGGAGGTGGAGGTACGCAGTATTTT	CAISGEGGGGTQYF
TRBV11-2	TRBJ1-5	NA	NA	TGTGCCAGCAGCGAGGGAGTAGTCGGATATCAGCCCCAGCATTTT	CASSEGVVGYQPQHF
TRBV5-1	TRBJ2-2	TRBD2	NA	TGCGCCAGCAGCTTGTACACTAGCGGGAGTACCGGGGAGCTGTTTTTT	CASSLYTSGSTGELFF
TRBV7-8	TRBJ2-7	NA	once	TGTGCCAGCAGCTTAGAGTGGGAGGATGACGAGCAGTACTTC	CASSLEWEDDEQYF
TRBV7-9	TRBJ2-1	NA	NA	TGTGCCAGCAGCCCAAGAGGGCCCAATGAGCAGTTCTTC	CASSPRGPNEQFF
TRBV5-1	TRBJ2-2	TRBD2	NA	TGCGCCAGCAGCTTAGCGGGAGAGGTCGGGGAGCTGTTTTTT	CASSLAGEVGELFF
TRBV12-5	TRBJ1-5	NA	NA	TGTGCTAGTGGTTTGGACAGGGATTGGGATCAGCCCCAGCATTTT	CASGLDRDWDQPQHF
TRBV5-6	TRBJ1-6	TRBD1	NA	TGTGCCAGCAGCCAGACCGGACAGGGGCTTAGGGCACCCCTCCACTTT	CASSQTGQGLRAPLHF